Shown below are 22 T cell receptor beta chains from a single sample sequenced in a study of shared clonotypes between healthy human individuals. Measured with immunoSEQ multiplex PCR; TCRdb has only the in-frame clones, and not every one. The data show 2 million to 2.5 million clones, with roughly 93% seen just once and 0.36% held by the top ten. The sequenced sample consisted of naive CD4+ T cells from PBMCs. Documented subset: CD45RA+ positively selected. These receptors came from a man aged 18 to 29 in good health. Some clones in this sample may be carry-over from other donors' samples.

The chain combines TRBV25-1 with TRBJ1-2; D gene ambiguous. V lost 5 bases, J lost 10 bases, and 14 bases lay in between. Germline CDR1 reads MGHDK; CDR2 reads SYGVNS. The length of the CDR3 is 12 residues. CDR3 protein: CASSTNMASYTF. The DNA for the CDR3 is TGTGCCAGCAGTACCAACATGGCCTCCTACACCTTC.

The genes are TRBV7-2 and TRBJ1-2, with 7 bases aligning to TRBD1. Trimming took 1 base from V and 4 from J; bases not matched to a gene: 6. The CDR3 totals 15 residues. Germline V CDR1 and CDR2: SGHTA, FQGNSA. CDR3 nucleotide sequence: TGTGCCAGCAGCTTAGGGAGGGGGCAAAGCTATGGCTACACCTTC. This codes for CASSLGRGQSYGYTF. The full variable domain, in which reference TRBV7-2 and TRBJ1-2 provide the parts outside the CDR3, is GAGVSQSPSNKVTEKGKDVELRCDPISGHTALYWYRQSLGQGLEFLIYFQGNSAPDKSGLPSDRFSAERTGGSVSTLTIQRTQQEDSAVYLCASSLGRGQSYGYTFGSGTRLTVV.

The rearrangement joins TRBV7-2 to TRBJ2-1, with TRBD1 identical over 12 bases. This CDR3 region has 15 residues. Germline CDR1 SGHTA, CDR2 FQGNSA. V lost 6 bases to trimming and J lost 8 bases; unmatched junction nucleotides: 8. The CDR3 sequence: CASRTGTGGFYEQFF. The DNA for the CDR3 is TGTGCCAGCAGAACCGGGACAGGGGGCTTCTATGAGCAGTTCTTC.

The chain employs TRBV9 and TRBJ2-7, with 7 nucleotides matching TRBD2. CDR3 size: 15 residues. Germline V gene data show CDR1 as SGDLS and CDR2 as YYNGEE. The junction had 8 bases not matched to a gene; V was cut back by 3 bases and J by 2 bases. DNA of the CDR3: TGTGCCAGCAGCGCCAGACTAGCTCTCCCCTACGAGCAGTACTTC. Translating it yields CASSARLALPYEQYF.

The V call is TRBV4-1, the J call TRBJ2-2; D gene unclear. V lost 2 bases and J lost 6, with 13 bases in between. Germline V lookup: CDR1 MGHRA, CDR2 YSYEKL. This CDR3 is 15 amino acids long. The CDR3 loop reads CASSQTGTQAGELFF. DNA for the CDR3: TGCGCCAGCAGCCAAACGGGCACCCAGGCCGGGGAGCTGTTTTTT.

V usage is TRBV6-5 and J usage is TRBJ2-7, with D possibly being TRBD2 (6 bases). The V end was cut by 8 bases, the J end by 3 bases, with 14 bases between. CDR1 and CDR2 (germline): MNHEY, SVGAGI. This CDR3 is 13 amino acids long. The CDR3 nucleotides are TGTGCCAGCTGCGGGACTCCAGGCTACGAGCAGTACTTC. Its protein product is CASCGTPGYEQYF.

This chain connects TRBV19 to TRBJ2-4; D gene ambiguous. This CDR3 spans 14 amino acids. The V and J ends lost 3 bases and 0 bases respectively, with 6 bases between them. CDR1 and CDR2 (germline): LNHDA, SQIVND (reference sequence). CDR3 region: CASSIGLAKNIQYF. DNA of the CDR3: TGTGCCAGTAGTATTGGTCTAGCCAAAAACATTCAGTACTTC. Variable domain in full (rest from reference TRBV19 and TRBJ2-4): DGGITQSPKYLFRKEGQNVTLSCEQNLNHDAMYWYRQDPGQGLRLIYYSQIVNDFQKGDIAEGYSVSREKKESFPLTVTSAQKNPTAFYLCASSIGLAKNIQYFGAGTRLSVL.

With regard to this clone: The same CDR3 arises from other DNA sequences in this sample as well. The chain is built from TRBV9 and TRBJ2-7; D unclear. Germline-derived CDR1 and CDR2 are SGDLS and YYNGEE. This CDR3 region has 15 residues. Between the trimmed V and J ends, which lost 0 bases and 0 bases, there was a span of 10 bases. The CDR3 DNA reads TGTGCCAGCAGCGTAGGTGGCGTTAGCTCCTACGAGCAGTACTTC. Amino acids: CASSVGGVSSYEQYF.

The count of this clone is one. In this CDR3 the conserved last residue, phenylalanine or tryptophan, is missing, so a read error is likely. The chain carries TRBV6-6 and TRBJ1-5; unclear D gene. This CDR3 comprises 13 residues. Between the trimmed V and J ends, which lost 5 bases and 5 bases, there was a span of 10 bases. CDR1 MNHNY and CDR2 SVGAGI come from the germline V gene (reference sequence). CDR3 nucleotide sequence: TGTGCCAGCAGTGATATTAGGCATCAGCCCCAGCATCTT. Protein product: CASSDIRHQPQHL.

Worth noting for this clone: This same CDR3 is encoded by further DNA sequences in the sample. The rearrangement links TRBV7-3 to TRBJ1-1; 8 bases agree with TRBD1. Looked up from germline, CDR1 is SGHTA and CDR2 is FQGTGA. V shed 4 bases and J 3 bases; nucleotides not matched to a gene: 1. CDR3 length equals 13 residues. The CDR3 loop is CASSSDRDTEAFF. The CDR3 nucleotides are TGTGCCAGCAGCTCGGACAGGGACACTGAAGCTTTCTTT.

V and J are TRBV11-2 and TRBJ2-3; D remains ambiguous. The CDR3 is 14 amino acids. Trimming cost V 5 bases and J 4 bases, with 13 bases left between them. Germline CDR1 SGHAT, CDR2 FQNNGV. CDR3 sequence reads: CASSPWVVADTQYF. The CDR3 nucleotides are TGTGCCAGCAGCCCGTGGGTGGTTGCAGATACGCAGTATTTT.

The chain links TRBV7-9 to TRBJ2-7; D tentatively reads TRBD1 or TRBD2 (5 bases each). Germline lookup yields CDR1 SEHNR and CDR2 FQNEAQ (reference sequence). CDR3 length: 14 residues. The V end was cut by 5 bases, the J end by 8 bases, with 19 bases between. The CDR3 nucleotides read TGTGCCAGCAGCCCTACGACAGCGGACCGAAAGCAGTACTTC. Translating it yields CASSPTTADRKQYF.

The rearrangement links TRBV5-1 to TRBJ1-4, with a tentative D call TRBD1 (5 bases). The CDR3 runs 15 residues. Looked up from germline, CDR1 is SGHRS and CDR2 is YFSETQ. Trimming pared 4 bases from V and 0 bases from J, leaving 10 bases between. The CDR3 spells CASSTGPATNEKLFF. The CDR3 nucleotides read TGCGCCAGCAGCACAGGACCTGCAACTAATGAAAAACTGTTTTTT. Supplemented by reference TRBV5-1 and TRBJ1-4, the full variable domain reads KAGVTQTPRYLIKTRGQQVTLSCSPISGHRSVSWYQQTPGQGLQFLFEYFSETQRNKGNFPGRFSGRQFSNSRSEMNVSTLELGDSALYLCASSTGPATNEKLFFGSGTQLSVL.

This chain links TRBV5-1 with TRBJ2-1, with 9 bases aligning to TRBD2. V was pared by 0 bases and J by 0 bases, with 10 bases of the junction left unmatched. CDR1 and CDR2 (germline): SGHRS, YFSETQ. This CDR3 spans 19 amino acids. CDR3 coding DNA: TGCGCCAGCAGCTTGGAGGCTAGCGGGGCCGGAAGCTCCTACAATGAGCAGTTCTTC. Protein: CASSLEASGAGSSYNEQFF. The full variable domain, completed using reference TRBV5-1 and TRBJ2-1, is KAGVTQTPRYLIKTRGQQVTLSCSPISGHRSVSWYQQTPGQGLQFLFEYFSETQRNKGNFPGRFSGRQFSNSRSEMNVSTLELGDSALYLCASSLEASGAGSSYNEQFFGPGTRLTVL.

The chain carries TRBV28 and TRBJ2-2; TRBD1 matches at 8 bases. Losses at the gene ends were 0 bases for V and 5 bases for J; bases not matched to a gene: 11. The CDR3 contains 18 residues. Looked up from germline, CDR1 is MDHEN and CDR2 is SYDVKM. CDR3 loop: CASSLWMWGQAGTGELFF. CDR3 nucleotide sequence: TGTGCCAGCAGTTTATGGATGTGGGGACAGGCAGGAACCGGGGAGCTGTTTTTT.

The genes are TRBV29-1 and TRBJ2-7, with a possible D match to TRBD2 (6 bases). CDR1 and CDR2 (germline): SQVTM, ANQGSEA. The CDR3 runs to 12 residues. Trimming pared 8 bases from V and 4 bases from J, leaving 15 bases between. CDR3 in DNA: TGCAGCACTAGGGACTCCGTGTACGAGCAGTACTTC. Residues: CSTRDSVYEQYF.

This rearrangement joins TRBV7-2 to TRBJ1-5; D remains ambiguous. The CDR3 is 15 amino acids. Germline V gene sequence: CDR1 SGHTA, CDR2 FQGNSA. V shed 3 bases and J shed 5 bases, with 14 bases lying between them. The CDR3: CASSLVAGPYQPQHF. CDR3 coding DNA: TGTGCCAGCAGCTTGGTAGCCGGGCCGTATCAGCCCCAGCATTTT.

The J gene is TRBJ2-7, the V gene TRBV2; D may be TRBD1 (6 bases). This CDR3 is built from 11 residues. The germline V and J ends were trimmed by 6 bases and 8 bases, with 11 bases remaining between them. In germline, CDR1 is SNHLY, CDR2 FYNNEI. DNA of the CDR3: TGTGCCAGCAGCGGACAGATCAAGCAGTACTTC. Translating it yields CASSGQIKQYF.

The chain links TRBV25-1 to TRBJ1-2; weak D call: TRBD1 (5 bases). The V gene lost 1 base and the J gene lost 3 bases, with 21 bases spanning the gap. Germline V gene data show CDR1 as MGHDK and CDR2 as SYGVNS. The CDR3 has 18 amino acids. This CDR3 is CASSESNRTSDYDYGYTF. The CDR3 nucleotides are TGTGCCAGCAGTGAATCTAACAGGACTTCCGATTACGACTATGGCTACACCTTC.

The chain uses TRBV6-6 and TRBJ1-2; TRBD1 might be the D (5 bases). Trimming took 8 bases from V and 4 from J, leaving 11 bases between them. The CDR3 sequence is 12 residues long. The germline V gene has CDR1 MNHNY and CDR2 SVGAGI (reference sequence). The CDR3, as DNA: TGTGCCAGCGGAGTCGGGGGCTATGGCTACACCTTC. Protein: CASGVGGYGYTF.

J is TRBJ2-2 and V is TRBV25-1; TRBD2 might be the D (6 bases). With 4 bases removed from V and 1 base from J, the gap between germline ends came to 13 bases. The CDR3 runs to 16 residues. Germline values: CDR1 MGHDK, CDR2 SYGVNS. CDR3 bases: TGTGCCAGCAGTGCATCCGGGACTGTGAACACCGGGGAGCTGTTTTTT. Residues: CASSASGTVNTGELFF. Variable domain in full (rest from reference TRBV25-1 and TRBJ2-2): EADIYQTPRYLVIGTGKKITLECSQTMGHDKMYWYQQDPGMELHLIHYSYGVNSTEKGDLSSESTVSRIRTEHFPLTLESARPSHTSQYLCASSASGTVNTGELFFGEGSRLTVL.

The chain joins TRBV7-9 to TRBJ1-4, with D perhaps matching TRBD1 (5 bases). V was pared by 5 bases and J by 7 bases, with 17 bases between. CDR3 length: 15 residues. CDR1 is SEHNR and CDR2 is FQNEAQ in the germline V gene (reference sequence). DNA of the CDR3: TGTGCCAGCAGCCTTATGGGGCAGGTTATTGAAAAACTGTTTTTT. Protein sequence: CASSLMGQVIEKLFF.